This T cell receptor (beta chain) was identified in a study of T-cell memory formation after mild COVID-19. TCRdb analysed the 5' RACE reads with MiXCR anew, one entry per CDR3 protein. In the table there are under 400,000 distinct CDR3 sequences, 21% of which are singletons. Looked up from germline, CDR1 is SGHVS and CDR2 is FQNEAQ. The CDR3 contains 16 residues. The J segment lost 5 bases and the V segment lost 1 base, leaving 4 bases of the junction unmatched. The TCR sequence derives from an adult woman who had mild COVID-19 (a few samples of this study predate the infection). Cell type and time point are not known. Material: PBMCs or a T cell subset sorted from them (not recorded which). The chain joins TRBV7-8 to TRBJ2-5, with 13 positions matching TRBD2. DNA of the CDR3: TGTGCCAGCAGCTTAGGGACTAGCGGGGGCAGCGAGACCCAGTACTTC. Translated, it gives CASSLGTSGGSETQYF.